This TCR beta chain was captured in a study of T-cell reconstitution after alpha-beta-depleted transplantation in children. Study results and caveats: Approximately two months post-transplant, alpha-beta T cells reportedly originated from several hundred expanded graft clones.

Using unique molecular identifiers, the investigators prepared the TCRbeta library. TCRdb independently ran MiXCR on the PCR reads; one entry per CDR3 protein. The sample contains over 450,000 distinct CDR3 sequences, roughly a tenth of which appear only once. As for this clonotype: As yet, its antigen is unknown.

CDR3 size: 20 residues. The germline V gene has CDR1 SGHAT and CDR2 FQDESV (reference sequence). V shed 1 base and J 6 bases; nucleotides not matched to a gene: 21. Material: PBMCs, obtained before TCRalphabeta/CD19-depleted stem cell transplant. The V call is TRBV11-1, the J call TRBJ2-1, with 7 nucleotides matching TRBD1. The clonotype was recovered from a child aged 2-15 years with inherited bone marrow failure, due to receive a stem cell transplant. The CDR3 DNA follows: TGTGCCAGCAGCTTAGGGGCCGAAGGGGGCTCCGAGGTAGGGGGCAATGAGCAGTTCTTC. Translation: CASSLGAEGGSEVGGNEQFF.